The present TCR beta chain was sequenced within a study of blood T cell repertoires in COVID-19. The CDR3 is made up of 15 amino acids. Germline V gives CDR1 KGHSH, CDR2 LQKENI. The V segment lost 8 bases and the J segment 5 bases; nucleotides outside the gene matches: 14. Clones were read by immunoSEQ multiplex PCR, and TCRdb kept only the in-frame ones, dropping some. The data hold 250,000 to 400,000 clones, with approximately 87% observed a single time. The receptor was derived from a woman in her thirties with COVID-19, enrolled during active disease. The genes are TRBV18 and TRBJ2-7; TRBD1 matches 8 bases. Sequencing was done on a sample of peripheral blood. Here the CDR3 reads CASTTGGQGGHEQYF. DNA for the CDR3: TGTGCCAGCACCACCGGAGGACAGGGTGGCCACGAGCAGTACTTC.